This T cell receptor (beta chain) was identified during a study of blood T cell repertoires in COVID-19. As for the study in general: COVID-19 samples, acute and convalescent, were from the United States, Italy and Spain. T cells, B-cell-depleted T cells, or PBMCs provided the cDNA or gDNA that served as material.

V lost 4 bases and J 3 bases, leaving 8 bases between the germline ends. Germline-derived CDR1 and CDR2 are SGHDT and YYEEEE. The CDR3 has 12 amino acids. Original processing notes: Counts of nucleated cells, estimated from reference gene primer amplification, were obtained. The repertoire was sequenced with immunoSEQ multiplex PCR; TCRdb's copy has only in-frame clones and lacks some. That table supplies the V and J calls and clone size; D and trimming were determined from the DNA. Of some 160,000 clones listed, approximately 91% are singletons. The genes are TRBV5-6 and TRBJ2-7; no firm D call. Source material: peripheral blood. This sequence originates from a man aged 18 to 30 with acute or convalescent COVID-19. In DNA, the CDR3 is TGTGCCAGCAGCCAGGTGGGCTACGAGCAGTACTTC. Amino acid sequence: CASSQVGYEQYF.